The sequence of this T cell receptor (beta chain) was determined in a study of blood T cell repertoires in COVID-19. Turning to the study itself: Sources were T cells, B-cell-depleted T cells, or PBMCs; the material itself was cDNA or gDNA.

Data came from immunoSEQ multiplex PCR; TCRdb stores just in-frame clones and leaves some out. The sample lists fewer than 110,000 clones, more than 80% occurring once. Trimming left V 2 bases short and J 11 bases short, with 14 bases between. Germline V gene data show CDR1 as MDHEN and CDR2 as SYDVKM. This CDR3 has 13 amino acids. The table lists this clone with a count of one. The rearrangement uses TRBV28 and TRBJ2-3; D may be TRBD2 (5 bases). This receptor was identified in a man aged 40-50 years with active or convalescent COVID-19. Sample: peripheral blood. In DNA form, the CDR3 reads TGTGCCAGCAGTTTACAATCAGCTAGCAAGCAGTATTTT. It is translated as CASSLQSASKQYF.